A selection of T cell receptor beta chains follows, all from one sample in a study of blood T cell repertoires in COVID-19. Sequenced by immunoSEQ multiplex PCR; TCRdb stores in-frame clones only, minus some. The sample contains about 190,000 clones, 65% to 80% of which appear only once. Sequencing used PBMCs or T cells enriched from blood (not recorded which). The source is a woman aged 45-65 years with acute COVID-19. Both conserved end residues are part of each CDR3. The D gene is left open where the match is weak. Some rows have no size entry. The others give once, few or many, or a class for an expanded clone.

len: 14
v_gene: TRBV7-9
d_gene: TRBD1
abundance: .
j_gene: TRBJ2-4
CDR3nt: TGTGCCAGCAGCTTAGAGAACAGGGGGAACATTCAGTACTTC
CDR3aa: CASSLENRGNIQYF

len: 15
v_gene: TRBV19
d_gene: TRBD1
abundance: .
j_gene: TRBJ1-6
CDR3nt: TGTGCCAGTAGTCCCCGGACAGGGGGCAGATCACCCCTCCACTTT
CDR3aa: CASSPRTGGRSPLHF

len: 15
v_gene: TRBV7-9
d_gene: .
abundance: few
j_gene: TRBJ1-1
CDR3nt: TGTGCCAGCAGCTTCCCCCGAGGGGGTGGGACTGAAGCTTTCTTT
CDR3aa: CASSFPRGGGTEAFF

len: 12
v_gene: TRBV2
d_gene: .
abundance: .
j_gene: TRBJ2-6
CDR3nt: TGTGCCAGGAGCTCTGGGGCCAACGTCCTGACTTTC
CDR3aa: CARSSGANVLTF

len: 13
v_gene: TRBV30
d_gene: .
abundance: .
j_gene: TRBJ1-2
CDR3nt: TGTGCCTGGAGTCTCTTAGGGGACTATGGCTACACCTTC
CDR3aa: CAWSLLGDYGYTF

len: 15
v_gene: TRBV9
d_gene: TRBD1
abundance: .
j_gene: TRBJ1-5
CDR3nt: TGTGCCAGCAGCGTATCAGGGGGCGAAGGTCAGCCCCAGCATTTT
CDR3aa: CASSVSGGEGQPQHF

len: 14
v_gene: TRBV6-5
d_gene: .
abundance: many
j_gene: TRBJ1-5
CDR3nt: TGTGCCAGCAGTACAAGAGGGTCTGGTCAGCCCCAGCATTTT
CDR3aa: CASSTRGSGQPQHF

len: 14
v_gene: TRBV7-9
d_gene: TRBD2
abundance: .
j_gene: TRBJ2-1
CDR3nt: TGTGCCAGCAGCTTTTTTGCGGGGGGCAATGAGCAGTTCTTC
CDR3aa: CASSFFAGGNEQFF

len: 14
v_gene: TRBV6-5
d_gene: .
abundance: .
j_gene: TRBJ1-1
CDR3nt: TGTGCCACCACCTCCCAGGGTAGGGCCACTGAAGCTTTCTTT
CDR3aa: CATTSQGRATEAFF

len: 12
v_gene: TRBV28
d_gene: .
abundance: .
j_gene: TRBJ1-1
CDR3nt: TGTGCCGTGCTGGGGCTGCTAACTGAAGCTTTCTTT
CDR3aa: CAVLGLLTEAFF

len: 14
v_gene: TRBV24-1
d_gene: .
abundance: .
j_gene: TRBJ2-5
CDR3nt: TGTGCCACCAGTGAGGGCTTTAAGGGGGAGACCCAGTACTTC
CDR3aa: CATSEGFKGETQYF

len: 16
v_gene: TRBV7-2
d_gene: TRBD1
abundance: .
j_gene: TRBJ1-2
CDR3nt: TGTGCCAGCAGCTTAGCCCGGGGGCAGGGGGCTGACGGCTACACCTTC
CDR3aa: CASSLARGQGADGYTF

len: 12
v_gene: TRBV19
d_gene: .
abundance: once
j_gene: TRBJ1-1
CDR3nt: TGTGCCAGTAACGGAGGTTTACGGAAAGCTTTCTTT
CDR3aa: CASNGGLRKAFF

len: 16
v_gene: TRBV6-5
d_gene: .
abundance: .
j_gene: TRBJ1-3
CDR3nt: TGTGCCAGCAGTTACTCCGCTATCTTCTCTGGAAACACCATATATTTT
CDR3aa: CASSYSAIFSGNTIYF

len: 11
v_gene: TRBV6-2/TRBV6-3
d_gene: .
abundance: .
j_gene: TRBJ2-1
CDR3nt: TGTGCCAGCAGTTTCGGCAATGAGCAGTTCTTC
CDR3aa: CASSFGNEQFF

len: 18
v_gene: TRBV9
d_gene: TRBD2
abundance: .
j_gene: TRBJ2-3
CDR3nt: TGTGCCAGCAGCACCGGGTGGCTAGCGGGGGGACCCACAGATACGCAGTATTTT
CDR3aa: CASSTGWLAGGPTDTQYF

len: 14
v_gene: TRBV25-1
d_gene: TRBD1
abundance: .
j_gene: TRBJ1-1
CDR3nt: TGTGCCAGCAGTGATATGACAGGGAGAGATGAAGCTTTCTTT
CDR3aa: CASSDMTGRDEAFF

len: 15
v_gene: TRBV6-4
d_gene: TRBD2
abundance: .
j_gene: TRBJ2-1
CDR3nt: TGTGCCAGCAGTCCGGGGACTAGCGGGTACAATGAGCAGTTCTTC
CDR3aa: CASSPGTSGYNEQFF

len: 16
v_gene: TRBV7-2
d_gene: TRBD2
abundance: .
j_gene: TRBJ2-5
CDR3nt: TGTGCCAGCAGCTTAGGGGCTAGCGGGGAATCAGAGACCCAGTACTTC
CDR3aa: CASSLGASGESETQYF

len: 15
v_gene: TRBV27
d_gene: .
abundance: .
j_gene: TRBJ1-2
CDR3nt: TGTGCCAACAGTCCAAACAGAATTAGTAAATATGGCTACACCTTC
CDR3aa: CANSPNRISKYGYTF

len: 15
v_gene: TRBV4-3
d_gene: .
abundance: few
j_gene: TRBJ1-2
CDR3nt: TGCGCCAGCAGCCAGGTGGTTCGGGAGTCCTTCGGCTACACCTTC
CDR3aa: CASSQVVRESFGYTF

len: 15
v_gene: TRBV4-3
d_gene: TRBD1
abundance: .
j_gene: TRBJ2-5
CDR3nt: TGCGCCAGCAGCCAAGTGCCAGGGGGCGGCGAGACCCAGTACTTC
CDR3aa: CASSQVPGGGETQYF

len: 13
v_gene: TRBV5-4
d_gene: .
abundance: .
j_gene: TRBJ1-1
CDR3nt: TGTGCCAGCAGCCATAGCCAGGGCACTGAAGCTTTCTTT
CDR3aa: CASSHSQGTEAFF

len: 15
v_gene: TRBV6-5
d_gene: .
abundance: few
j_gene: TRBJ1-5
CDR3nt: TGTGCCAGCACCCAAGGGGGTGTCAGCAATCAGCCCCAGCATTTT
CDR3aa: CASTQGGVSNQPQHF

len: 19
v_gene: TRBV7-2
d_gene: .
abundance: once
j_gene: TRBJ2-3
CDR3nt: TGTGCCAGCAGCCCCGCCAACAGACTCATGAAGCGGAGCACAGATACGCAGTATTTT
CDR3aa: CASSPANRLMKRSTDTQYF

len: 16
v_gene: TRBV10-3
d_gene: TRBD1
abundance: few
j_gene: TRBJ1-3
CDR3nt: TGTGCCATCAGCAAACGCCCGGGACAGGGAGGAAACACCATATATTTT
CDR3aa: CAISKRPGQGGNTIYF

len: 13
v_gene: TRBV29-1
d_gene: .
abundance: .
j_gene: TRBJ1-6
CDR3nt: TGCAGCGTCAGCCGGGACATGAGTTCACCCCTCCACTTT
CDR3aa: CSVSRDMSSPLHF

len: 17
v_gene: TRBV5-1
d_gene: .
abundance: few
j_gene: TRBJ1-2
CDR3nt: TGCGCCAGCAGCTTGTTGAGCAGGGACGGGGGTAACTATGGCTACACCTTC
CDR3aa: CASSLLSRDGGNYGYTF

len: 16
v_gene: TRBV6-5
d_gene: TRBD1
abundance: .
j_gene: TRBJ2-5
CDR3nt: TGTGCCAGCAGTTACAACGGCGGCAGGGGGCAAGAGACCCAGTACTTC
CDR3aa: CASSYNGGRGQETQYF

len: 14
v_gene: TRBV7-3
d_gene: TRBD2
abundance: few
j_gene: TRBJ2-2
CDR3nt: TGTGCCAGCAGCCCCTCCGGGGGGACCGGGGAGCTGTTTTTT
CDR3aa: CASSPSGGTGELFF

len: 14
v_gene: TRBV28
d_gene: .
abundance: .
j_gene: TRBJ1-3
CDR3nt: TGTGCCAGCAGTTTGAGGCAGAGCGGAAACACCATATATTTT
CDR3aa: CASSLRQSGNTIYF

len: 11
v_gene: TRBV9
d_gene: .
abundance: .
j_gene: TRBJ1-2
CDR3nt: TGTGCCAGCAAGGGGTCGGTTGGCTACACCTTC
CDR3aa: CASKGSVGYTF

len: 14
v_gene: TRBV11-2
d_gene: TRBD1
abundance: .
j_gene: TRBJ2-1
CDR3nt: TGTGCCAGCAGCTTAGACACAGGGGGAAAACGGCAGTTCTTC
CDR3aa: CASSLDTGGKRQFF

len: 14
v_gene: TRBV27
d_gene: .
abundance: .
j_gene: TRBJ2-1
CDR3nt: TGTGCCAGCAGGGCGGGGTACTCCTACAATGAGCAGTTCTTC
CDR3aa: CASRAGYSYNEQFF

len: 13
v_gene: TRBV7-2
d_gene: .
abundance: .
j_gene: TRBJ2-5
CDR3nt: TGTGCCAGCAGCTTGGGCAGCCAAGAGACCCAGTACTTC
CDR3aa: CASSLGSQETQYF

len: 15
v_gene: TRBV5-1
d_gene: TRBD2
abundance: .
j_gene: TRBJ2-3
CDR3nt: TGCGCCAGCAGCTTGACTAGCGGGGGCACAGATACGCAGTATTTT
CDR3aa: CASSLTSGGTDTQYF

len: 14
v_gene: TRBV3-1/TRBV3-2
d_gene: .
abundance: .
j_gene: TRBJ1-6
CDR3nt: TGTGCCAGCAGCCAGGGCAGGGTTGATTCACCCCTCCACTTT
CDR3aa: CASSQGRVDSPLHF

len: 11
v_gene: TRBV12-3/TRBV12-4
d_gene: .
abundance: few
j_gene: TRBJ2-1
CDR3nt: TGTGCCAGCAGTTTAATAGATGAGCAGTTCTTC
CDR3aa: CASSLIDEQFF

len: 14
v_gene: TRBV5-1
d_gene: .
abundance: .
j_gene: TRBJ2-5
CDR3nt: TGCGCCAGCAGCCCAACAGGGACCGGGGAGACCCAGTACTTC
CDR3aa: CASSPTGTGETQYF

len: 15
v_gene: TRBV27
d_gene: TRBD2
abundance: .
j_gene: TRBJ2-3
CDR3nt: TGTGCCAGCAGTCCGCCTAGCGGGGGCACAGATACGCAGTATTTT
CDR3aa: CASSPPSGGTDTQYF

len: 13
v_gene: TRBV6-4
d_gene: TRBD1
abundance: .
j_gene: TRBJ1-2
CDR3nt: TGTGCCAGCAGCCGAGACAGGGGGCAGGGCTACACCTTC
CDR3aa: CASSRDRGQGYTF

len: 12
v_gene: TRBV9
d_gene: .
abundance: once
j_gene: TRBJ1-3
CDR3nt: TGTGCCAGCAGCCCCCAGGGAAACACCATATATTTT
CDR3aa: CASSPQGNTIYF

len: 11
v_gene: TRBV20-1
d_gene: .
abundance: few
j_gene: TRBJ2-1
CDR3nt: TGCAGTTTCCCAGGGTACAATGAGCAGTTCTTC
CDR3aa: CSFPGYNEQFF

len: 14
v_gene: TRBV5-1
d_gene: TRBD1
abundance: .
j_gene: TRBJ1-4
CDR3nt: TGCGCCAGCAGCCCGGGACAGGGGTCCGAAAAACTGTTTTTT
CDR3aa: CASSPGQGSEKLFF

len: 16
v_gene: TRBV29-1
d_gene: .
abundance: .
j_gene: TRBJ1-1
CDR3nt: TGCAGCGTGGCGGGGGGGACCTTACCCATGAACACTGAAGCTTTCTTT
CDR3aa: CSVAGGTLPMNTEAFF

len: 10
v_gene: TRBV28
d_gene: TRBD2
abundance: once
j_gene: TRBJ2-3
CDR3nt: TGTGCCAGCGGGCGGGAGACGCAGTATTTT
CDR3aa: CASGRETQYF

len: 13
v_gene: TRBV19
d_gene: .
abundance: .
j_gene: TRBJ2-2
CDR3nt: TGTGCCAGTACCTTTTTGCTCGGCGGGGAGCTGTTTTTT
CDR3aa: CASTFLLGGELFF

len: 15
v_gene: TRBV7-9
d_gene: .
abundance: .
j_gene: TRBJ1-4
CDR3nt: TGTGCCAGCAGCTTAGAGGGGATTCCTCTCGAAAAACTGTTTTTT
CDR3aa: CASSLEGIPLEKLFF

len: 16
v_gene: TRBV5-4
d_gene: .
abundance: .
j_gene: TRBJ1-5
CDR3nt: TGTGCCAGCAGCTTGGACGGGACATCTAGCAATCAGCCCCAGCATTTT
CDR3aa: CASSLDGTSSNQPQHF